This is a list of T cell receptor beta chains from one sample in a study of blood T cell repertoires in COVID-19. Profiling relied on immunoSEQ multiplex PCR, and the TCRdb table lists in-frame clones only, not all of them. The sample consists of 200,000 to 250,000 clones, 88% of them appearing once. Source material: peripheral blood. The receptors come from a man between 18 and 29 years old with active or convalescent COVID-19. Both conserved end residues are trimmed from each CDR3. D genes are given only for firm matches. Clone size is given for some rows only: seen once, a few or many times, or a class if the clone is expanded.

clone_size v_call d_call cdr3_aa
- TRBV2 - ASSGRGMNTEAF
- TRBV5-1 TRBD2 ASSLTSGSPPETQY
- TRBV5-4 - ASSARTATYGYT
- TRBV27 TRBD2 ASSPLAGGSYEQY
- TRBV3-1/TRBV3-2 - ASSASGGRSNEKLF
- TRBV5-6 - ASSPRGPHSGNTIY
- TRBV7-6 TRBD2 ASSLARTSGYTGELF
- TRBV5-1 TRBD1 ASSPDRIGYT
- TRBV28 TRBD1 ASRGVQGTPGNTIY
- TRBV3-1/TRBV3-2 - ASSQGGNFIDTQY
once TRBV2 - ASNGGQSYSPLH
- TRBV4-2 - ASSQDRGGLEYEQY
- TRBV29-1 - SVAQGANYGYT